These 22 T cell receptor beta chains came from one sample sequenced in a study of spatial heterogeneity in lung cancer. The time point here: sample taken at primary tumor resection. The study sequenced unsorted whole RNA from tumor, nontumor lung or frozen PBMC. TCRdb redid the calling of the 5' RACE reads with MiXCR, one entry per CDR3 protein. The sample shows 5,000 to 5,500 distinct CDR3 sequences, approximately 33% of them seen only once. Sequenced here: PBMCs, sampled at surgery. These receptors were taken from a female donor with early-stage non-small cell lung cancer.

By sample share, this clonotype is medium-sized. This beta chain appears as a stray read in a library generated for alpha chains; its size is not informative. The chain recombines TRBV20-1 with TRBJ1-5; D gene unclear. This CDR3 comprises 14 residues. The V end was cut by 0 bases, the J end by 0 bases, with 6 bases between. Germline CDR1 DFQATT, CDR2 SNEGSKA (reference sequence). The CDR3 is CSARERDSNQPQHF. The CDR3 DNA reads TGCAGTGCTAGAGAACGGGATAGCAATCAGCCCCAGCATTTT.

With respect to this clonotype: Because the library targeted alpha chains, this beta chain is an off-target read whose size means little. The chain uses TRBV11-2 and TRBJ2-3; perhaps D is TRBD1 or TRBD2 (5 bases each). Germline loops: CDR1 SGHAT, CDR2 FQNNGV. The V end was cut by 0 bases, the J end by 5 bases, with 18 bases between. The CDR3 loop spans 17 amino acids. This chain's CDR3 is CASSLETGRGRLDTQYF. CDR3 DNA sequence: TGTGCCAGCAGCTTAGAGACCGGACGGGGCAGATTAGATACGCAGTATTTT. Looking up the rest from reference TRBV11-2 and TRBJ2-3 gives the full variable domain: EAGVAQSPRYKIIEKRQSVAFWCNPISGHATLYWYQQILGQGPKLLIQFQNNGVVDDSQLPKDRFSAERLKGVDSTLKIQPAKLEDSAVYLCASSLETGRGRLDTQYFGPGTRLTVL.

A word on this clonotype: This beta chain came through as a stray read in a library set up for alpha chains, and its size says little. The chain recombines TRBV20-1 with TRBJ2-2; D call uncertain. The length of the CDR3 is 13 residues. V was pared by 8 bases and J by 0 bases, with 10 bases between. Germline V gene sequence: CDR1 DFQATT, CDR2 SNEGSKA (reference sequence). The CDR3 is CSTHKTNTGELFF. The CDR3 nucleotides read TGCAGTACTCACAAGACGAACACCGGGGAGCTGTTTTTT.

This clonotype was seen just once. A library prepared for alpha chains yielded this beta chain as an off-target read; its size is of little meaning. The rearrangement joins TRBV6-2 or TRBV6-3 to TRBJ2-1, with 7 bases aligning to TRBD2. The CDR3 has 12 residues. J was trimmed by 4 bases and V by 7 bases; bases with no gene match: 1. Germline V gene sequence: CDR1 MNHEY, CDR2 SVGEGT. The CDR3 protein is CASKRGYNEQFF. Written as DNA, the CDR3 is TGTGCCAGCAAGCGGGGATACAATGAGCAGTTCTTC.

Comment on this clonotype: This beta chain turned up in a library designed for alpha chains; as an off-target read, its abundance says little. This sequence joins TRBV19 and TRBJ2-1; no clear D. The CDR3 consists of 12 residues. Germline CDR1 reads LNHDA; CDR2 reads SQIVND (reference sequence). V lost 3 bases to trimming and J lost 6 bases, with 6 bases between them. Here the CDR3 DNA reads TGTGCCAGTAGTATTCGACCCAATGAGCAGTTCTTC. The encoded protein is CASSIRPNEQFF.

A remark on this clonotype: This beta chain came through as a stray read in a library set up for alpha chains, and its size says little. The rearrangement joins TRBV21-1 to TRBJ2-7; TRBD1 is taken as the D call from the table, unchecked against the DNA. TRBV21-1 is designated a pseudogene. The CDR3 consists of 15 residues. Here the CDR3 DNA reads TGTGCCAGCAGCGTCAGGGACAGGGCGACTCACGAGCAGTACTTC. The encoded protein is CASSVRDRATHEQYF.

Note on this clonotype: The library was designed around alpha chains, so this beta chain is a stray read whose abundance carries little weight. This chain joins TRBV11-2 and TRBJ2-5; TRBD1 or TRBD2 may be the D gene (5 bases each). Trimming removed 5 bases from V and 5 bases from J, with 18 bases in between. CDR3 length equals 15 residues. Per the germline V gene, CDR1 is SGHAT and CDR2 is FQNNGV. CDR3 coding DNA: TGTGCCAGCAGCGCGACAGCTTGGGACGGGGAGACCCAGTACTTC. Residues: CASSATAWDGETQYF.

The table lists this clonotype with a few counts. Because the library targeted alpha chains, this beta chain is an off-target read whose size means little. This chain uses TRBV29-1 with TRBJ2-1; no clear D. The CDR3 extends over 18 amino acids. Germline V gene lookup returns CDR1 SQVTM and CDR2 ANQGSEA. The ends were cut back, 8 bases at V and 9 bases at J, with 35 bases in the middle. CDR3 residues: CSPPPTYSWGSSWGEQFF. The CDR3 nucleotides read TGCAGCCCGCCCCCCACATACAGCTGGGGATCCTCCTGGGGTGAGCAGTTCTTC.

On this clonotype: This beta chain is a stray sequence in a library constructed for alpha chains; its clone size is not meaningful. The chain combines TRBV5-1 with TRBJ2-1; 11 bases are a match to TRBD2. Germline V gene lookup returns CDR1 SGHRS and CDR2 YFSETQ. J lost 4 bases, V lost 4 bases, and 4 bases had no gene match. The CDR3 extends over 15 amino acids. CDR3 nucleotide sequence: TGCGCCAGCAGCGCAGGACTAGCGGGTTACAATGAGCAGTTCTTC. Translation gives CASSAGLAGYNEQFF. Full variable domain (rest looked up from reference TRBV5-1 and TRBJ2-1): KAGVTQTPRYLIKTRGQQVTLSCSPISGHRSVSWYQQTPGQGLQFLFEYFSETQRNKGNFPGRFSGRQFSNSRSEMNVSTLELGDSALYLCASSAGLAGYNEQFFGPGTRLTVL.

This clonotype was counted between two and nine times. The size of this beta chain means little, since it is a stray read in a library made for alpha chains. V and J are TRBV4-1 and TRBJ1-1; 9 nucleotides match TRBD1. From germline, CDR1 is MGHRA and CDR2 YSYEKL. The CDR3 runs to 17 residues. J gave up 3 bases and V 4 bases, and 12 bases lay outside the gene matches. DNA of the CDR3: TGCGCCAGCAGCCCTCACGGGACAGGGTCGGTTTACACTGAAGCTTTCTTT. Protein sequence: CASSPHGTGSVYTEAFF.

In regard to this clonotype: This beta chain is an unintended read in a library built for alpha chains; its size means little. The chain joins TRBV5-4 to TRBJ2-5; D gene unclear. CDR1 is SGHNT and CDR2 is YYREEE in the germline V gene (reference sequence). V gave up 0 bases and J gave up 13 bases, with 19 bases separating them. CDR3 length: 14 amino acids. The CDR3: CASSLGEWSSERYF. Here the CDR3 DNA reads TGTGCCAGCAGCTTGGGGGAATGGAGCTCGGAGCGGTACTTC.

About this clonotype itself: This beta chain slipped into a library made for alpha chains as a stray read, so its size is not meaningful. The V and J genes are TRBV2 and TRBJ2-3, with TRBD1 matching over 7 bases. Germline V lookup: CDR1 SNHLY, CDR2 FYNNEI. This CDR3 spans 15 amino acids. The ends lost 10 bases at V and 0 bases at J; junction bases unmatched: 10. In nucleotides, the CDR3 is TGTGCCACTACAAGGGACAGATCTAGCACAGATACGCAGTATTTT. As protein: CATTRDRSSTDTQYF.

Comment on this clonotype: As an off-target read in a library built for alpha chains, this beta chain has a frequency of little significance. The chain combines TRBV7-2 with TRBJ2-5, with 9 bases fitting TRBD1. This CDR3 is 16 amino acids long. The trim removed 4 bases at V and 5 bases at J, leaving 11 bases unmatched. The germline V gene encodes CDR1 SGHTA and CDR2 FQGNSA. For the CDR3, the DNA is TGTGCCAGCAGCTCAGTACAGGGGGCCCTGGGGGAGACCCAGTACTTC. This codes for CASSSVQGALGETQYF.

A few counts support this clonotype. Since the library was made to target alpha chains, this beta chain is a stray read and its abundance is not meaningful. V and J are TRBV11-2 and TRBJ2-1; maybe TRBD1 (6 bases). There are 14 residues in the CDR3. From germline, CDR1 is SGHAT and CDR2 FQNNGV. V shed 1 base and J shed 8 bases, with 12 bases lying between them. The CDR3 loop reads CASSLAAGVDEQFF. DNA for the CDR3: TGTGCCAGCAGCTTAGCTGCAGGGGTGGATGAGCAGTTCTTC.

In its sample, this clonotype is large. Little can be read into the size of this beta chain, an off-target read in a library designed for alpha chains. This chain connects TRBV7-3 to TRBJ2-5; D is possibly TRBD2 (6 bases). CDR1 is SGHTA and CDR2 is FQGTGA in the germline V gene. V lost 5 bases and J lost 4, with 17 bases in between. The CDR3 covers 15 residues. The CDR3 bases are TGTGCCAGCAGCCCGACCGGGACTTGGGGAGAGACCCAGTACTTC. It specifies CASSPTGTWGETQYF. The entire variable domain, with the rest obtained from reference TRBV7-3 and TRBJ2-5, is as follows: GAGVSQTPSNKVTEKGKYVELRCDPISGHTALYWYRQSLGQGPEFLIYFQGTGAADDSGLPNDRFFAVRPEGSVSTLKIQRTERGDSAVYLCASSPTGTWGETQYFGPGTRLLVL.

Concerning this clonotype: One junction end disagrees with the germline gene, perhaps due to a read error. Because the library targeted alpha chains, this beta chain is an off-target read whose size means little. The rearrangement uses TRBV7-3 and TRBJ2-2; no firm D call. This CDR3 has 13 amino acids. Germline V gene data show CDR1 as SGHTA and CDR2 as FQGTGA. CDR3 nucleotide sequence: TGTGCCAGCAGCCTAACGAACACCGGGGAGCTGTTTTTT. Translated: CASSLTNTGELFF.

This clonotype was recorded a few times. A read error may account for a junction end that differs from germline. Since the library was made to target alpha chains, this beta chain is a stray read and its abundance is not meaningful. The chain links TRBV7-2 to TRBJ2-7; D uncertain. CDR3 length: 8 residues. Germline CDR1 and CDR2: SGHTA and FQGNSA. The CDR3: CASNHQVF. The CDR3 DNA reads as TGTGCCAGCAACCACCAGGTCTTC.

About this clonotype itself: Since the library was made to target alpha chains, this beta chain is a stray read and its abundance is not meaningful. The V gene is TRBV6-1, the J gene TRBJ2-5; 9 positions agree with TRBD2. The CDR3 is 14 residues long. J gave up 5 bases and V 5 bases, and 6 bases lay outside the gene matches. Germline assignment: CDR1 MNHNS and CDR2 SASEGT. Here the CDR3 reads CASSKSGGYETQYF. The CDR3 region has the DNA TGTGCCAGCAGTAAAAGCGGGGGGTACGAGACCCAGTACTTC.

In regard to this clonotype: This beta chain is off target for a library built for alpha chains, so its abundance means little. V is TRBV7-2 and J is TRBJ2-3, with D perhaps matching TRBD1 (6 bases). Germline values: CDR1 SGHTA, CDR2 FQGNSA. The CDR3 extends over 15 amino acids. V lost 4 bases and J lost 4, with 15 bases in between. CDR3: CASSWTVARADTQYF. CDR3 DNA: TGTGCCAGCAGCTGGACAGTGGCGAGGGCAGATACGCAGTATTTT. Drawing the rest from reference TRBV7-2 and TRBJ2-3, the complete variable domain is GAGVSQSPSNKVTEKGKDVELRCDPISGHTALYWYRQSLGQGLEFLIYFQGNSAPDKSGLPSDRFSAERTGGSVSTLTIQRTQQEDSAVYLCASSWTVARADTQYFGPGTRLTVL.

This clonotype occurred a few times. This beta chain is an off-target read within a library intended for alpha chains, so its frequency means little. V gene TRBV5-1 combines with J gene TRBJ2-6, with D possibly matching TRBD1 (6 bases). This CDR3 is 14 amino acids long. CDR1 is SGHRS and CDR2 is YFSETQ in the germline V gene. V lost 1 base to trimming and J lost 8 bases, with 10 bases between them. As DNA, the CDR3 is TGCGCCAGCAGCTTGTCCCAGGGGACCAACGTCCTGACTTTC. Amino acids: CASSLSQGTNVLTF.

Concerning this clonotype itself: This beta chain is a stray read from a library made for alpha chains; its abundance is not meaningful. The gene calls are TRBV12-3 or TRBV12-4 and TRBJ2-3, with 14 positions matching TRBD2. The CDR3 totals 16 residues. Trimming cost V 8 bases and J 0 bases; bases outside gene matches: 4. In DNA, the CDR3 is TGTGCCAGCTCGGGACTAGCGGGGGAAAGCACAGATACGCAGTATTTT. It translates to CASSGLAGESTDTQYF.

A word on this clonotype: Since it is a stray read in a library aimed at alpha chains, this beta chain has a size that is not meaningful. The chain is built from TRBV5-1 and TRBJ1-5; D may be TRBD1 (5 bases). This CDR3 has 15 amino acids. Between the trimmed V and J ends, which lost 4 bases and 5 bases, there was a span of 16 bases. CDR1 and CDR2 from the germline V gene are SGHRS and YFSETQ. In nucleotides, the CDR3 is TGCGCCAGCAGCCTAGCCGGGACCGCTTATCAGCCCCAGCATTTT. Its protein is CASSLAGTAYQPQHF.